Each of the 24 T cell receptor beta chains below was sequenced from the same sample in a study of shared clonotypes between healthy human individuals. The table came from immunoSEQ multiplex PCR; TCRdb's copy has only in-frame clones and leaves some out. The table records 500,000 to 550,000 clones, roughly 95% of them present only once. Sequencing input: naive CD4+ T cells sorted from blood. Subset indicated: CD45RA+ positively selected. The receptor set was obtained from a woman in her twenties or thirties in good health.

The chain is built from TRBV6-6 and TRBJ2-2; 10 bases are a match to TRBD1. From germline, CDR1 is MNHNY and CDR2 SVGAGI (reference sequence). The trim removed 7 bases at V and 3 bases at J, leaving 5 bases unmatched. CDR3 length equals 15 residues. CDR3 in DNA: TGTGCCAGCAAGGGACAGGGGAGGGACACCGGGGAGCTGTTTTTT. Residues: CASKGQGRDTGELFF.

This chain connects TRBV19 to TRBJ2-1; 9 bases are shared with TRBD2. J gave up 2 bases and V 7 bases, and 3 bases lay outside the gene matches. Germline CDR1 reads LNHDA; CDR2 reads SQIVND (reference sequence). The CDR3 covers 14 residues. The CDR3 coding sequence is TGTGCCAGTACAGGACTAGCGCCCTACAATGAGCAGTTCTTC. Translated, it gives CASTGLAPYNEQFF.

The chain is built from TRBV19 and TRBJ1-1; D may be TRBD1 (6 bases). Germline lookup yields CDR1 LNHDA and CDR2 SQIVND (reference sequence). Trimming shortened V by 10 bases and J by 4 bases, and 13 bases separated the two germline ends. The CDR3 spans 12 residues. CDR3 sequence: CATYAGVTEAFF. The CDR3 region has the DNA TGTGCCACCTACGCAGGGGTCACTGAAGCTTTCTTT. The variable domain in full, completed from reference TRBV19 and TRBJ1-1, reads DGGITQSPKYLFRKEGQNVTLSCEQNLNHDAMYWYRQDPGQGLRLIYYSQIVNDFQKGDIAEGYSVSREKKESFPLTVTSAQKNPTAFYLCATYAGVTEAFFGQGTRLTVV.

CDR3 DNA: TGTGCCAGCAGCTTGGAGGGGTTGGGGAACACTGAAGCTTTCTTT. This codes for CASSLEGLGNTEAFF. V usage is TRBV5-5 and J usage is TRBJ1-1; D is perhaps TRBD1 (5 bases). The CDR3 is 15 amino acids. The V gene's germline CDR1 is SGHKS and CDR2 YYEKEE (reference sequence). V shed 0 bases and J shed 1 base, with 10 bases lying between them. Full variable domain (remainder filled in from reference TRBV5-5 and TRBJ1-1): DAGVTQSPTHLIKTRGQQVTLRCSPISGHKSVSWYQQVLGQGPQFIFQYYEKEERGRGNFPDRFSARQFPNYSSELNVNALLLGDSALYLCASSLEGLGNTEAFFGQGTRLTVV.

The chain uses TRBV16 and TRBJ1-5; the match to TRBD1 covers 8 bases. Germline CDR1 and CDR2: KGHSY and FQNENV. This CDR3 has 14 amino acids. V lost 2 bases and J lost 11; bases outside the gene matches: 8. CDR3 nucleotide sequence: TGTGCCAGCAGCCAAATGCGGACAGGGAGTTCCCAGCATTTT. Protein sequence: CASSQMRTGSSQHF.

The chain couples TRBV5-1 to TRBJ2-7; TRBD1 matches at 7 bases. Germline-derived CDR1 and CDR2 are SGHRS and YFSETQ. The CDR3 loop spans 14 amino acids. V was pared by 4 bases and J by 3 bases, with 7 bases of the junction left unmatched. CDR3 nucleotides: TGCGCCAGCAGCAATGACAGGGCATTCTACGAGCAGTACTTC. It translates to CASSNDRAFYEQYF.

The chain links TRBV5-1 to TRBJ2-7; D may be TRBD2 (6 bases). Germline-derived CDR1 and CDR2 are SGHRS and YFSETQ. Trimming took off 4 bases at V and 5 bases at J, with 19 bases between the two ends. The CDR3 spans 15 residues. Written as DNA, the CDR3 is TGCGCCAGCAGCCCTTCCCTAGGGACTTCCCACGAGCAGTACTTC. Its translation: CASSPSLGTSHEQYF.

In DNA, the CDR3 is TGCGCCAGCAGTTCCGGGACTAGCGGGACCGGCTACGAGCAGTACTTC. This gives the protein CASSSGTSGTGYEQYF. This rearrangement joins TRBV5-1 to TRBJ2-7, with 13 bases lining up with TRBD2. The germline V gene encodes CDR1 SGHRS and CDR2 YFSETQ. Trimming cost V 5 bases and J 3 bases; bases outside gene matches: 8. This CDR3 spans 16 amino acids.

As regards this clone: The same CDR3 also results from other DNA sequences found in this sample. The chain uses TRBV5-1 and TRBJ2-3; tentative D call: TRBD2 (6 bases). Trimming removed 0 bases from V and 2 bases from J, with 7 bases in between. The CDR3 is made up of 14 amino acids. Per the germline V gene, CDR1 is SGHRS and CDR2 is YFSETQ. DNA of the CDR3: TGCGCCAGCAGCTTGGGGGACTCCACAGATACGCAGTATTTT. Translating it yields CASSLGDSTDTQYF. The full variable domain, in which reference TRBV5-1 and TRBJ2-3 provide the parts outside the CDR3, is KAGVTQTPRYLIKTRGQQVTLSCSPISGHRSVSWYQQTPGQGLQFLFEYFSETQRNKGNFPGRFSGRQFSNSRSEMNVSTLELGDSALYLCASSLGDSTDTQYFGPGTRLTVL.

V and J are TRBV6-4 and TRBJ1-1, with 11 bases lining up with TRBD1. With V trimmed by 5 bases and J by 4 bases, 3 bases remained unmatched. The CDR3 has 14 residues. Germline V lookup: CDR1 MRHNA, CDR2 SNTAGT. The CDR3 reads CASSSGTGGTEAFF. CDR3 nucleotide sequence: TGTGCCAGCAGTTCCGGGACAGGGGGCACTGAAGCTTTCTTT.

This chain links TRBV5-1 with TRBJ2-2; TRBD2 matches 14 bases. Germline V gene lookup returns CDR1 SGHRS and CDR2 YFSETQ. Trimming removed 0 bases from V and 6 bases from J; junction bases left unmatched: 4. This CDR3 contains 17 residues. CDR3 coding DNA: TGCGCCAGCAGCTTGGCCCCGACTAGCGGGAGGGCCGGGGAGCTGTTTTTT. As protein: CASSLAPTSGRAGELFF.

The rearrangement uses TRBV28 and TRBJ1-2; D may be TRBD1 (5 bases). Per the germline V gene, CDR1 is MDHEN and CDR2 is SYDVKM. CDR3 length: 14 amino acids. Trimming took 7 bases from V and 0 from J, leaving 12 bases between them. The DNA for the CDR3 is TGTGCCAGCATAGCCGGGACTTCTAACTATGGCTACACCTTC. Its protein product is CASIAGTSNYGYTF.

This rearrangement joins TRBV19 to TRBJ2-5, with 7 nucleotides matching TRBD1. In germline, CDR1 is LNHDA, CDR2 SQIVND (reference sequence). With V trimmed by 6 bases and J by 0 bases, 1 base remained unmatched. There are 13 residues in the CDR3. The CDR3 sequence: CASSGTDQETQYF. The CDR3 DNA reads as TGTGCCAGTAGCGGGACAGACCAAGAGACCCAGTACTTC.

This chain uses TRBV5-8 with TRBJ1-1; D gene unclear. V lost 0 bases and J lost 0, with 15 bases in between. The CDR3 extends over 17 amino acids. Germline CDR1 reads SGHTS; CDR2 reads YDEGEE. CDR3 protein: CASSLALGSEMNTEAFF. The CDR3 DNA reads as TGTGCCAGCAGCTTGGCCCTGGGATCGGAAATGAACACTGAAGCTTTCTTT.

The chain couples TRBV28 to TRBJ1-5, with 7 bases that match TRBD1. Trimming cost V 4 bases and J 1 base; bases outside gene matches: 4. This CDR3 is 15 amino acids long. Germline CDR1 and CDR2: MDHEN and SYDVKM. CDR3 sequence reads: CASSSPGQSNQPQHF. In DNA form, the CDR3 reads TGTGCCAGCAGTTCTCCGGGACAGAGCAATCAGCCCCAGCATTTT.

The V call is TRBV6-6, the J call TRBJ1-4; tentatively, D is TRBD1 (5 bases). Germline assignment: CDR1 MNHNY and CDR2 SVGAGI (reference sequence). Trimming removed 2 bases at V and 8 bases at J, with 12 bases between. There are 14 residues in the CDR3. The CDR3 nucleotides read TGTGCCAGCAGTTACGGGACCGGGGGGGAAAAACTGTTTTTT. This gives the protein CASSYGTGGEKLFF.

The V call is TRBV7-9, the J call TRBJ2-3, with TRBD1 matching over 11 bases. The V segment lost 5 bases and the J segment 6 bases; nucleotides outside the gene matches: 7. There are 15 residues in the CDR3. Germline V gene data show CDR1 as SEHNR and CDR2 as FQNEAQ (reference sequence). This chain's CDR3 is CASSGLGDRGDTQYF. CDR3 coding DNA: TGTGCCAGCAGCGGACTTGGGGACAGGGGGGATACGCAGTATTTT. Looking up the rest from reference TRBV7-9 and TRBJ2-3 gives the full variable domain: DTGVSQNPRHKITKRGQNVTFRCDPISEHNRLYWYRQTLGQGPEFLTYFQNEAQLEKSRLLSDRFSAERPKGSFSTLEIQRTEQGDSAMYLCASSGLGDRGDTQYFGPGTRLTVL.

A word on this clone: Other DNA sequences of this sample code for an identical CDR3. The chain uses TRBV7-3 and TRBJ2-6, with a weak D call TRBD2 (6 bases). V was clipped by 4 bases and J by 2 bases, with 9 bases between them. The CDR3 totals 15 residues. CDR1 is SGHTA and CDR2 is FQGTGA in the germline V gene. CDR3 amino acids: CASSSPGAGANVLTF. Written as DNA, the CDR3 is TGTGCCAGCAGCTCCCCGGGGGCTGGGGCCAACGTCCTGACTTTC.

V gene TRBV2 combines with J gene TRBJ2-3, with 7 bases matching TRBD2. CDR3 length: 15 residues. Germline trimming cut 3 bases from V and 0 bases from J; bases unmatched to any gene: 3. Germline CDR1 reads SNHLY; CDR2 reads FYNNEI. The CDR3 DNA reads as TGTGCCAGCAGTGAGCGGGAGATAAGCACAGATACGCAGTATTTT. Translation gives CASSEREISTDTQYF.

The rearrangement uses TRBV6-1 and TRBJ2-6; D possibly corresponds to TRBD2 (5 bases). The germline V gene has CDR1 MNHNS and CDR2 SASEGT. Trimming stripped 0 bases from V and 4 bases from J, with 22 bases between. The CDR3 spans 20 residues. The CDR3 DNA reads TGTGCCAGCAGTGAAGCTCATAACTCGGGGATACCGTGGGGGGCCAACGTCCTGACTTTC. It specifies CASSEAHNSGIPWGANVLTF.

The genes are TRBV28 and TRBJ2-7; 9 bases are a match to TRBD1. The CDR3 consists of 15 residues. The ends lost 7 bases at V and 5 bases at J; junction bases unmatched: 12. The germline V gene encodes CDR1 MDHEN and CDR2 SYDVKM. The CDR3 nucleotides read TGTGCCAGCACCTCCCAAGGGACAGGGAAACACGAGCAGTACTTC. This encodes CASTSQGTGKHEQYF.

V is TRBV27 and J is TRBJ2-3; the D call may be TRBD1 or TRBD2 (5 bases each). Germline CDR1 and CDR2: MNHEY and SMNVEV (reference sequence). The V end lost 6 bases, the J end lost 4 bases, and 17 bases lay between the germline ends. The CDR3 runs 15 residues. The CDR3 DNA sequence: TGTGCCAGCAGCCCTGACCCCACGGGGCCAGATACGCAGTATTTT. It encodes CASSPDPTGPDTQYF.

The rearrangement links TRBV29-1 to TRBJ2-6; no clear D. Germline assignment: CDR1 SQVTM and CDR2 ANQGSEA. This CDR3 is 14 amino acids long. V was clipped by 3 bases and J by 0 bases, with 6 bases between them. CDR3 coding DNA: TGCAGCGTTGACGCCGCCTCTGGGGCCAACGTCCTGACTTTC. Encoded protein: CSVDAASGANVLTF.

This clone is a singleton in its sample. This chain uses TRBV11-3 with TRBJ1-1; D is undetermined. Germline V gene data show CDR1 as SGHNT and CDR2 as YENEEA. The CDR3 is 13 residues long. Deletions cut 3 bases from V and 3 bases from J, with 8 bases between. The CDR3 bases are TGTGCCAGCAGCTTCGGAGGGTACACTGAAGCTTTCTTT. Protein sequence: CASSFGGYTEAFF.